This record covers a single TCR beta chain. What this receptor recognizes is not known. A much larger clonotype is one base distant, so this may be a read error. The source of the sample is a study of human T cells and chemical hapten exposure (dated by TCRdb to the early 2020s). Notes on the research overall: For sensitization, 2% DPC in acetone was applied to a 2 cm by 2 cm area of upper inner arm skin. Throughout the study period of around 24 weeks, patients also received therapeutic DPC doses to the scalp every week. Patch testing on the upper back used Finn chambers containing 0.01% DPC, with scoring done after 6 days according to International Contact Dermatitis Research Group standards. Most of the patients in the cohort were female, and the cohort covered alopecia areata with under or over 50% scalp involvement, alopecia totalis and alopecia universalis. The libraries were sequenced as a pool, and the TCR yield per sample differed mostly because of small variations in library volumes within the pool. In alopecia patients, the study followed how the peripheral blood TCR repertoire changed in vivo over primary and secondary sensitization to diphenylcyclopropenone (DPC), a hapten. Patient blood was sampled pre-sensitization (week 0) and at 2, 6 and about 24 weeks after DPC sensitization. Blood for TCR sequencing was provided by twenty-nine alopecia patients at one to four time points (pre-sensitization, 2, 6 and 24 weeks).

Study-wide findings and limitations: All patients had alopecia, a presumed autoimmune disease, so their immune response might differ from that of healthy individuals. DPC sensitization did not change how many TCRs were above 1 in 1000 frequency, and no evidence was found of alterations in global repertoire structure. After repeated subsampling, changes were observed in the strength of the expansion versus patch-test correlation and in the threshold at which the correlation became significant. Compared with pre-sensitization or healthy control sets, expanded TCRs formed significantly more large CDR3 similarity clusters, which is consistent with antigen-driven responses. The number of PT1 expanded TCRs positively correlated with patch test score, significant at thresholds 8, 16 and 32 but not 4.

In light of the paper, this sample's time point label describes: patch test 1, 2 weeks after DPC sensitization. What this sample's treatment or condition label stands for: therapeutic diphenylcyclopropenone sensitization with weekly scalp DPC. Blood at each patch-test visit was drawn before the patch test was applied. Eligible patients were aged 18 to 70, diagnosed with alopecia, deemed suitable for DPC therapy, and excluded if pregnant. Unfractionated whole blood was collected in Tempus Blood RNA tubes, and total RNA was extracted from that blood. The method was RACE. The sequencer listed for this sample is NextSeq 500. During library preparation, unique molecular identifiers were attached to individual cDNA molecules so that TCRs could be counted quantitatively and reproducibly. Each blood RNA sample was used to sequence both TCR alpha and TCR beta chains. In the source study's methods: A median of about 100,000 TCRs per sample was observed, with a range of about 23,224 to 750,000. V, J and CDR3 annotation of the TCR reads was performed with the Decombinator software suite. For PS versus PT1 abundance plots, all samples were subsampled to the same number of TCRs (28,000). Expanded TCRs were defined as absent before sensitization and observed at least eight times at the 2-week time point. TCRdb ran its own pipeline on the public reads, namely fastp trimming at Q25 and MiXCR clone calling, and kept in-frame beta chains. Rows are unified per CDR3 protein, each entry keeping the most common DNA and genes. In this record, the V and J calls reflect TCRdb's handling and not the investigators' own analysis. The sample table lists tens of thousands of distinct CDR3 sequences, around 11% of them with a count of one. The leading ten clones occupy 3.5% of the sample.

V lost 8 bases and J lost 2 bases; the stretch between them is 13 bases long. There are 14 amino acids in the CDR3, from cysteine to phenylalanine inclusive. The read is trimmed to its CDR3 DNA, 42 bases read in frame from base 1. The chain joins TRBV12-3 or TRBV12-4 to TRBJ2-1; no D gene can be assigned with confidence. This specimen consisted of whole blood, obtained in connection with sensitization to the hapten diphenylcyclopropenone (DPC). The receptor was isolated from a woman between 55 and 75 years old with alopecia areata. Some clones in this sample may be carry-over from other donors' samples. The nucleotide sequence is given as TGTGCCAGCGGTCCTCCGGTGGCCTACAATGAGCAGTTCTTC. It encodes CASGPPVAYNEQFF.